Each of the 27 T cell receptor beta chains below was sequenced from the same sample in a study of T cell responses to AZD1222 COVID-19 vaccine. The protocol was immunoSEQ multiplex PCR, while the TCRdb copy is restricted to in-frame clones and leaves out a portion. The top ten hold 5% to 6% of the sample, which has around 130,000 clones, roughly 86% seen once. Sequencing used peripheral blood, obtained 28 days after the second AZD1222 dose. The receptors stem from an adult who received the AZD1222 COVID-19 vaccine.

The chain couples TRBV3-1 (or the pseudogene TRBV3-2) to TRBJ2-1; D is possibly TRBD2 (5 bases). With 6 bases removed from V and 4 bases from J, the gap between germline ends came to 13 bases. This CDR3 has 14 residues. Germline CDR1 and CDR2: LGHDT and YNNKEL (reference sequence). This CDR3 reads CASSPLSGYNEQFF. Here the CDR3 DNA reads TGTGCCAGCAGTCCTCTCAGCGGTTACAATGAGCAGTTCTTC.

V is TRBV11-2 and J is TRBJ1-5; 9 bases fit TRBD1. The J segment lost 5 bases and the V segment lost 5 bases, leaving 7 bases of the junction unmatched. This CDR3 spans 15 amino acids. Germline CDR1 reads SGHAT; CDR2 reads FQNNGV. CDR3 loop: CASSPGQGPYQPQHF. In DNA form, the CDR3 reads TGTGCCAGCAGCCCGGGACAGGGCCCCTATCAGCCCCAGCATTTT.

The V call is TRBV15, the J call TRBJ1-5; D uncertain. Deletions cut 6 bases from V and 1 base from J, with 13 bases between. The CDR3 has 15 residues. CDR1 is LNHNV, CDR2 YYDKDF, per germline (reference sequence). DNA of the CDR3: TGTGCCACCAGATTTGACCTTGAAAGCAATCAGCCCCAGCATTTT. Its protein is CATRFDLESNQPQHF.

The sample holds a few counts of this clone. This chain connects TRBV7-9 to TRBJ1-3; D is undetermined. Trimming took off 3 bases at V and 2 bases at J, with 11 bases between the two ends. This CDR3 is built from 15 residues. In germline, CDR1 is SEHNR, CDR2 FQNEAQ (reference sequence). The CDR3, as DNA: TGTGCCAGCAGCTTTGCAGCGGGCCCTGGAAACACCATATATTTT. Translating gives CASSFAAGPGNTIYF. The full variable domain, in which reference TRBV7-9 and TRBJ1-3 provide the parts outside the CDR3, is DTGVSQNPRHKITKRGQNVTFRCDPISEHNRLYWYRQTLGQGPEFLTYFQNEAQLEKSRLLSDRFSAERPKGSFSTLEIQRTEQGDSAMYLCASSFAAGPGNTIYFGEGSWLTVV.

The sample holds a few counts of this clone. This chain links TRBV30 with TRBJ1-1; maybe TRBD1 (6 bases). Trimming stripped 0 bases from V and 4 bases from J, with 12 bases between. This CDR3 has 14 residues. CDR1 and CDR2 from the germline V gene are GTSNPN and SVGIG (reference sequence). As DNA, the CDR3 is TGTGCCTGGAGTGTACAAGGGGGGAGCACTGAAGCTTTCTTT. Protein product: CAWSVQGGSTEAFF.

The V call is TRBV9, the J call TRBJ2-3; a weak D match, TRBD2 (6 bases). The CDR3 spans 15 residues. The germline CDR1 and CDR2 sequences are SGDLS and YYNGEE. Trimming pared 6 bases from V and 3 bases from J, leaving 17 bases between. As DNA, the CDR3 is TGTGCCAGCACCCTAGGAGGGCAAGGTACAGATACGCAGTATTTT. It codes for CASTLGGQGTDTQYF.

The V call is TRBV27, the J call TRBJ1-2; TRBD1 might be the D (5 bases). The CDR3 runs 11 residues. Per the germline V gene, CDR1 is MNHEY and CDR2 is SMNVEV (reference sequence). Trimming left V 4 bases short and J 8 bases short, with 8 bases between. The CDR3: CASSSGKGYTF. In nucleotides, the CDR3 is TGTGCCAGCAGTTCAGGGAAAGGCTACACCTTC.

This chain links TRBV5-8 with TRBJ1-2; 12 nucleotides line up with TRBD1. This CDR3 is 15 amino acids long. J was trimmed by 7 bases and V by 0 bases; bases with no gene match: 4. The germline CDR1 and CDR2 sequences are SGHTS and YDEGEE. The CDR3 region is CASSLGGTGGFGYTF. The CDR3 DNA is TGTGCCAGCAGCTTGGGAGGGACAGGGGGCTTTGGCTACACCTTC.

J is TRBJ2-7 and V is TRBV28; D unclear. This CDR3 is 13 amino acids long. The germline gives CDR1 MDHEN, CDR2 SYDVKM. V lost 2 bases, J lost 6 bases, and 11 bases lay in between. Here the CDR3 reads CASSLEDPGEQYF. The CDR3 nucleotides read TGTGCCAGCAGTTTAGAGGACCCTGGCGAGCAGTACTTC.

The rearrangement joins TRBV30 to TRBJ2-3; D is possibly TRBD1 (5 bases). The V gene's germline CDR1 is GTSNPN and CDR2 SVGIG (reference sequence). V lost 2 bases, J lost 6 bases, and 12 bases lay in between. This CDR3 is 13 amino acids long. CDR3 protein: CAWSRGVGDTQYF. The CDR3, as DNA: TGTGCCTGGAGTAGGGGCGTTGGGGATACGCAGTATTTT.

This clone has more than one count but fewer than ten. The genes are TRBV11-2 and TRBJ2-5; 9 positions match TRBD2. The length of the CDR3 is 18 residues. V lost 5 bases and J lost 4; bases outside the gene matches: 17. CDR1 and CDR2 (germline): SGHAT, FQNNGV. CDR3 region: CASSPSIAGARVRETQYF. The CDR3 DNA follows: TGTGCCAGCAGCCCCAGCATAGCGGGAGCTCGGGTTAGAGAGACCCAGTACTTC.

The chain joins TRBV27 to TRBJ2-7, with unresolved D. V lost 2 bases and J 2 bases, leaving 10 bases between the germline ends. The CDR3 sequence is 14 residues long. From germline, CDR1 is MNHEY and CDR2 SMNVEV (reference sequence). CDR3: CASSLGVEPYEQYF. CDR3 nucleotides: TGTGCCAGCAGTTTAGGGGTCGAACCCTACGAGCAGTACTTC.

The J gene is TRBJ2-1, the V gene TRBV27; 9 nucleotides agree with TRBD2. The CDR3 sequence is 15 residues long. V trimming: 5 bases; J trimming: 8 bases; junction bases outside the gene matches: 10. Germline V gene sequence: CDR1 MNHEY, CDR2 SMNVEV (reference sequence). CDR3 nucleotides: TGTGCCAGCAGTCCCCTCAGAGCGGGGGGATATGAGCAGTTCTTC. It yields the protein CASSPLRAGGYEQFF.

The chain recombines TRBV4-1 with TRBJ2-7, with 16 bases lining up with TRBD2. V shed 2 bases and J 0 bases; nucleotides not matched to a gene: 7. The germline CDR1 and CDR2 sequences are MGHRA and YSYEKL. This CDR3 comprises 19 residues. The CDR3 protein is CASSQQGLAGGPISYEQYF. In DNA, the CDR3 is TGCGCCAGCAGCCAACAGGGACTAGCGGGAGGGCCCATCTCCTACGAGCAGTACTTC.

This chain uses TRBV6-6 with TRBJ2-7; possibly TRBD1 for D (7 bases). This CDR3 is 15 amino acids long. Germline V gene data show CDR1 as MNHNY and CDR2 as SVGAGI (reference sequence). Trimming left V 2 bases short and J 4 bases short, with 15 bases between. The CDR3 is CASSYGGQGGYEQYF. DNA for the CDR3: TGTGCCAGCAGTTACGGGGGGCAGGGGGGATACGAGCAGTACTTC.

This chain links TRBV2 with TRBJ2-5, with 7 bases matching TRBD2. The CDR3 covers 14 residues. Looked up from germline, CDR1 is SNHLY and CDR2 is FYNNEI. V lost 5 bases to trimming and J lost 5 bases; unmatched junction nucleotides: 8. This CDR3 is CASSRTRGLETQYF. CDR3 in DNA: TGTGCCAGCAGTCGGACTAGAGGACTTGAGACCCAGTACTTC.

The chain carries TRBV19 and TRBJ1-3; D is undetermined. Deletions cut 4 bases from V and 0 bases from J, with 10 bases between. The germline gives CDR1 LNHDA, CDR2 SQIVND (reference sequence). This CDR3 has 15 residues. CDR3 loop: CASSRSSDSGNTIYF. As DNA, the CDR3 is TGTGCCAGTAGTAGGTCGTCAGACTCTGGAAACACCATATATTTT.

V and J are TRBV2 and TRBJ2-7; TRBD1 matches at 9 bases. V lost 7 bases to trimming and J lost 6 bases; unmatched junction nucleotides: 10. Germline CDR1 reads SNHLY; CDR2 reads FYNNEI. The CDR3 is 14 amino acids. This chain's CDR3 is CASKDIQGAAEQYF. As DNA, the CDR3 is TGTGCCAGCAAAGATATACAGGGGGCCGCCGAGCAGTACTTC.

The chain carries TRBV28 and TRBJ1-5, with D uncertain. Per germline, CDR1 MDHEN and CDR2 SYDVKM. The V and J ends lost 3 bases and 3 bases respectively, with 6 bases between them. The CDR3 is made up of 13 amino acids. CDR3 coding DNA: TGTGCCAGCAGTTTCGGCCTCAATCAGCCCCAGCATTTT. It encodes CASSFGLNQPQHF.

The V and J genes are TRBV19 and TRBJ1-5; D gene ambiguous. V was cut by 0 bases and J by 6 bases, with 9 bases left in between. This CDR3 spans 14 amino acids. The V gene's germline CDR1 is LNHDA and CDR2 SQIVND (reference sequence). CDR3 amino acids: CASSIDDWVQPQHF. CDR3 in DNA: TGTGCCAGTAGTATAGATGATTGGGTTCAGCCCCAGCATTTT.

The rearrangement links TRBV4-2 to TRBJ1-6, with D maybe TRBD1 (6 bases). The CDR3 consists of 16 residues. The V gene's germline CDR1 is LGHNA and CDR2 YNFKEQ. Trimming left V 1 base short and J 8 bases short, with 15 bases between. CDR3 loop: CASSQGAGGSDSPLHF. As DNA, the CDR3 is TGTGCCAGCAGCCAAGGGGCGGGGGGCAGTGATTCACCCCTCCACTTT.

This clone was found once. The chain uses TRBV7-8 and TRBJ2-1, with no clear D. The CDR3 runs 14 residues. V dropped 3 bases and J dropped 0 bases, with 6 bases sitting between them. CDR1 SGHVS and CDR2 FQNEAQ come from the germline V gene. For the CDR3, the DNA is TGTGCCAGCAGCTTCATCAGCTCCTACAATGAGCAGTTCTTC. Its translation: CASSFISSYNEQFF.

The chain employs TRBV6-6 and TRBJ1-1, with a weak D call TRBD1 (5 bases). The length of the CDR3 is 14 residues. V lost 5 bases and J 3 bases, leaving 13 bases between the germline ends. Germline lookup yields CDR1 MNHNY and CDR2 SVGAGI (reference sequence). The CDR3 loop reads CASSPQGPDTEAFF. CDR3 nucleotides: TGTGCCAGCAGTCCGCAGGGCCCGGACACTGAAGCTTTCTTT.

The chain combines TRBV16 with TRBJ1-1; D is possibly TRBD1 (5 bases). CDR1 is KGHSY and CDR2 is FQNENV in the germline V gene. The CDR3 sequence is 15 residues long. The V gene lost 5 bases and the J gene lost 0 bases, with 13 bases spanning the gap. Here the CDR3 reads CASSSYDSLNTEAFF. In DNA, the CDR3 is TGTGCCAGCAGCTCCTATGACAGCTTGAACACTGAAGCTTTCTTT.

The table lists this clone with a count of one. The chain couples TRBV28 to TRBJ1-2, with unresolved D. Germline V CDR1 and CDR2: MDHEN, SYDVKM. This CDR3 has 15 residues. The ends were cut back, 1 base at V and 5 bases at J, with 14 bases in the middle. The CDR3 nucleotides read TGTGCCAGCAGTTTATCCTCCCTTACATTGTATGGCTACACCTTC. As protein: CASSLSSLTLYGYTF.

This chain uses TRBV20-1 with TRBJ1-2; 9 bases line up with TRBD1. Per germline, CDR1 DFQATT and CDR2 SNEGSKA (reference sequence). The CDR3 covers 16 residues. Trimming took 3 bases from V and 5 from J; bases not matched to a gene: 13. This CDR3 reads CSASRVRRQGGYGYTF. The CDR3 DNA follows: TGCAGTGCTAGTCGTGTCCGTAGACAGGGGGGGTATGGCTACACCTTC.

The chain couples TRBV4-1 to TRBJ1-2, with D hard to call. The V end lost 4 bases, the J end lost 7 bases, and 19 bases lay between the germline ends. Germline lookup yields CDR1 MGHRA and CDR2 YSYEKL. CDR3 size: 15 residues. The CDR3 DNA sequence: TGCGCCAGCAGCCCAGCGGGAGAGCTCCGGGTTGGCTACACCTTC. The encoded protein is CASSPAGELRVGYTF.